This T cell receptor beta chain was profiled in a study of blood T cell repertoires in COVID-19. The overall study: Acute-phase and convalescent COVID-19 samples originated in the United States, Italy and Spain. PBMCs, B-cell-depleted T cells, or T cells provided the cDNA or gDNA that made up the material.

Original data processing: Reference gene primer amplification gave nucleated cell count estimates. Sequenced by immunoSEQ multiplex PCR; TCRdb stores in-frame clones only, minus some. V and J calls plus clone size are reproduced from that table; the DNA served to infer D and trimming. Here the sample spans some 33,000 clones, roughly 87% being singletons. V lost 3 bases, J lost 8 bases, and 7 bases lay in between. The germline gives CDR1 MDHEN, CDR2 SYDVKM. The CDR3 totals 12 residues. The sequenced sample consisted of peripheral blood. The TCR was taken from a man between 60 and 70 years old with acute or convalescent COVID-19. The chain couples TRBV28 to TRBJ1-4; D may be TRBD1 (6 bases). DNA of the CDR3: TGTGCCAGCAGTTTTAGGGGGGAAAAACTGTTTTTT. It translates to CASSFRGEKLFF.